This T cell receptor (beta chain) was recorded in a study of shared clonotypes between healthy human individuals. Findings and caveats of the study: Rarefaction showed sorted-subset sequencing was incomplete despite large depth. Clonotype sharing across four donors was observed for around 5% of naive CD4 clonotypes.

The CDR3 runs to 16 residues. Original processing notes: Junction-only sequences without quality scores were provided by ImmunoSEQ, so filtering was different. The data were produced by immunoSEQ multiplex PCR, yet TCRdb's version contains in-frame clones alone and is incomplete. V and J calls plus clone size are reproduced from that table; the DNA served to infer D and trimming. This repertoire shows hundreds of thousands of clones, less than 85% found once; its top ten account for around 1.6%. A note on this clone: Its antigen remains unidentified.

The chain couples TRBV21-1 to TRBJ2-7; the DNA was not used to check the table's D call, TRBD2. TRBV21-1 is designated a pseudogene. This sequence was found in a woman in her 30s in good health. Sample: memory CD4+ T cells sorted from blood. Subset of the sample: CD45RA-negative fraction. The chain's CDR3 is CASSKDMKRRSYEQYF. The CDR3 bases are TGTGCCAGCAGCAAAGATATGAAGAGGCGTTCCTACGAGCAGTACTTC.